The 30 T cell receptor beta chains below come from one sample, sequenced in a study of regulatory T cells in long-lasting Graves disease. Time point noted: persistent/refractory GD, antithyroid drugs over 5 years with positive TRAb. Preparation of the TCR library used RNA extracted from PBMCs. To make TCR beta libraries, researchers used iRepertoire HTBI primers and Arm-PCR of CDR3 regions. TCRdb independently ran MiXCR on the multiplex PCR reads; one entry per CDR3 protein. Of around 400,000 distinct CDR3 sequences in the sample, approximately 22% were seen once. The specimen was peripheral blood mononuclear cells (PBMCs), collected when the disease was refractory, from a patient treated with antithyroid drugs. All receptors come from a female donor with Graves disease.

In its sample, this clonotype was seen many times. This chain links TRBV2 with TRBJ1-1; 8 nucleotides agree with TRBD1. The CDR3 totals 15 residues. Trimming cost V 6 bases and J 6 bases; bases outside gene matches: 12. The germline V gene encodes CDR1 SNHLY and CDR2 FYNNEI. CDR3: CASRGTGQPGPEAFF. CDR3 coding DNA: TGTGCCAGCAGGGGGACAGGACAGCCGGGGCCTGAAGCTTTCTTT.

CDR3 coding DNA: TGCAGTGCTAGAGTGGAGAGCCTCAGAGAGACCCAGTACTTC. Translated, it gives CSARVESLRETQYF. The chain carries TRBV20-1 and TRBJ2-5, with D unresolved. The length of the CDR3 is 14 residues. The V end was cut by 1 base, the J end by 4 bases, with 13 bases between. Germline V gene sequence: CDR1 DFQATT, CDR2 SNEGSKA (reference sequence).

About this clonotype itself: This clone may be a read error of a much larger clone one base away. The chain is built from TRBV3-1 and TRBJ1-5, with a tentative D call TRBD1 (5 bases). The CDR3 runs to 14 residues. Per germline, CDR1 LGHDT and CDR2 YNNKEL (reference sequence). This CDR3 reads CASSQEWGNQPRHF. As DNA, the CDR3 is TGTGCCAGCAGCCAAGAGTGGGGGAATCAGCCCCGGCATTTT.

This clonotype was detected many times. The chain has TRBV27 and TRBJ2-1; D remains ambiguous. CDR1 is MNHEY, CDR2 SMNVEV, per germline (reference sequence). This CDR3 spans 14 amino acids. Trimming removed 2 bases at V and 8 bases at J, with 13 bases between. The CDR3 is CASSLTSTAYEQFF. The CDR3 nucleotides are TGTGCCAGCAGTTTAACCTCAACAGCGTATGAGCAGTTCTTC.

V is TRBV18 and J is TRBJ2-7; TRBD2 aligns across 13 bases. The CDR3 length is 15 residues. J was trimmed by 6 bases and V by 0 bases; bases with no gene match: 2. Germline V gene sequence: CDR1 KGHSH, CDR2 LQKENI. The CDR3 here is CASSPPGLAGTEQYF. As DNA, the CDR3 is TGTGCCAGCTCACCACCGGGACTAGCGGGAACCGAGCAGTACTTC.

This clonotype was counted between two and nine times. The V and J genes are TRBV5-1 and TRBJ1-2, with D hard to call. CDR3 length equals 14 residues. Looked up from germline, CDR1 is SGHRS and CDR2 is YFSETQ. Between the trimmed V and J ends, which lost 0 bases and 0 bases, there was a span of 6 bases. CDR3 bases: TGCGCCAGCAGCTTGGCCAGTTCTAACTATGGCTACACCTTC. Translated: CASSLASSNYGYTF.

The V call is TRBV28, the J call TRBJ2-3; D unclear. V was clipped by 4 bases and J by 4 bases, with 12 bases between them. The CDR3 consists of 14 residues. Germline CDR1 MDHEN, CDR2 SYDVKM. As DNA, the CDR3 is TGTGCCAGCAGTTCGACGAGAGAGTCAGATACGCAGTATTTT. Translation: CASSSTRESDTQYF.

The chain joins TRBV24-1 to TRBJ1-2; 9 bases fit TRBD1. CDR1 KGHDR and CDR2 SFDVKD come from the germline V gene. CDR3 length: 15 residues. J lost 1 base, V lost 5 bases, and 4 bases had no gene match. In DNA form, the CDR3 reads TGTGCCACCAGTGGTGGGACAGGGATTAACTATGGCTACACCTTC. This sequence encodes CATSGGTGINYGYTF.

The chain joins TRBV4-2 to TRBJ2-7, with 8 bases fitting TRBD2. V lost 7 bases, J lost 7 bases, and 12 bases stayed unmatched. Germline assignment: CDR1 LGHNA and CDR2 YNFKEQ. The CDR3 has 14 amino acids. This chain's CDR3 is CASKSIKAGGEQYF. In DNA, the CDR3 is TGTGCCAGCAAATCTATTAAGGCGGGAGGTGAGCAGTACTTC.

There are many counts of this clonotype. V and J are TRBV27 and TRBJ1-1; unclear D gene. This CDR3 has 14 residues. Germline CDR1 is MNHEY and CDR2 is SMNVEV (reference sequence). V lost 6 bases, J lost 5 bases, and 16 bases lay in between. The CDR3 coding sequence is TGTGCCAGCAGGCTTGGGTTCCTAGGAACTGAAGCTTTCTTT. This sequence encodes CASRLGFLGTEAFF.

This clonotype has ten or more counts. The chain couples TRBV19 to TRBJ1-2; D not certain. Between the trimmed V and J ends, which lost 8 bases and 4 bases, there was a span of 20 bases. The CDR3 loop spans 15 amino acids. Germline CDR1 reads LNHDA; CDR2 reads SQIVND (reference sequence). CDR3 region: CASFGPGEVVYGYTF. Here the CDR3 DNA reads TGTGCCAGTTTCGGACCGGGAGAAGTTGTCTATGGCTACACCTTC.

This sequence joins TRBV9 and TRBJ2-3; D might be TRBD1 (6 bases). V was cut by 3 bases and J by 1 base, with 6 bases left in between. CDR3 length: 13 residues. CDR1 and CDR2 from the germline V gene are SGDLS and YYNGEE. CDR3 in amino acids: CASSEGGTDTQYF. CDR3 bases: TGTGCCAGCAGCGAGGGGGGCACAGATACGCAGTATTTT.

The CDR3 loop is CATSSLRQGNNQPQHF. The CDR3 bases are TGTGCCACCAGCAGTTTGAGACAGGGGAACAATCAGCCCCAGCATTTT. The genes are TRBV15 and TRBJ1-5; 8 nucleotides agree with TRBD1. Germline-derived CDR1 and CDR2 are LNHNV and YYDKDF (reference sequence). This CDR3 region has 16 residues. Unmatched junction bases numbered 7, after V lost 3 bases and J lost 3 bases.

In this sample, this clonotype turned up many times. This chain joins TRBV28 and TRBJ1-2; D is perhaps TRBD1 (6 bases). Germline-derived CDR1 and CDR2 are MDHEN and SYDVKM. This CDR3 has 17 residues. The V end lost 2 bases, the J end lost 6 bases, and 22 bases lay between the germline ends. In nucleotides, the CDR3 is TGTGCCAGCAGTTTAGGGCCGCCAAACAGGGAAAGGCATGGCTACACCTTC. Encoded protein: CASSLGPPNRERHGYTF.

This rearrangement joins TRBV7-6 to TRBJ1-1; D is unclear. The germline CDR1 and CDR2 sequences are SGHVS and FNYEAQ. Between the trimmed V and J ends, which lost 5 bases and 0 bases, there was a span of 7 bases. This CDR3 has 13 residues. The CDR3 DNA follows: TGTGCCAGCAGCCCCTACATGAACACTGAAGCTTTCTTT. Its protein is CASSPYMNTEAFF.

This clonotype was seen repeatedly, ten times or more. The chain carries TRBV6-1 and TRBJ1-5; D unclear. V dropped 1 base and J dropped 2 bases, with 12 bases sitting between them. There are 16 residues in the CDR3. The germline gives CDR1 MNHNS, CDR2 SASEGT. Written as DNA, the CDR3 is TGTGCCAGCAGTGAAGAGGTGGGCGCGGGCAATCAGCCCCAGCATTTT. Protein sequence: CASSEEVGAGNQPQHF.

The chain is built from TRBV5-1 and TRBJ2-2; tentative D call: TRBD2 (5 bases). Germline V gene data show CDR1 as SGHRS and CDR2 as YFSETQ. The CDR3 is made up of 14 amino acids. V lost 2 bases to trimming and J lost 3 bases, with 8 bases between them. The CDR3 DNA is TGCGCCAGCAGCTTTGGGCGGGACACCGGGGAGCTGTTTTTT. Its protein product is CASSFGRDTGELFF.

This clonotype has ten or more counts. In DNA, the CDR3 is TGCGCCAGCAGTGGGGGACTTCTCCCCGGGGAGCTGTTTTTT. Its protein product is CASSGGLLPGELFF. The chain uses TRBV10-1 and TRBJ2-2; perhaps TRBD2 as D (6 bases). Germline V lookup: CDR1 WNHNN, CDR2 SYGVQD (reference sequence). This CDR3 is built from 14 residues. V was pared by 4 bases and J by 6 bases, with 12 bases between.

The table lists this clonotype with many counts. The chain joins TRBV7-3 to TRBJ2-7, with 7 bases lining up with TRBD2. Losses at the gene ends were 5 bases for V and 0 bases for J; bases not matched to a gene: 7. Germline CDR1 SGHTA, CDR2 FQGTGA. The CDR3 length is 15 residues. DNA of the CDR3: TGTGCCAGCAGCGCAGCTAGCGGAAGCTCCTACGAGCAGTACTTC. As protein: CASSAASGSSYEQYF.

The chain employs TRBV20-1 and TRBJ2-6; 8 bases fit TRBD2. After removal of 4 bases from V and 4 bases from J, the junction contained 6 bases not matched to a gene. This CDR3 has 15 residues. Germline V gives CDR1 DFQATT, CDR2 SNEGSKA (reference sequence). The CDR3 region is CSANLGGGGANVLTF. CDR3 coding DNA: TGCAGTGCTAACCTCGGGGGGGGAGGGGCCAACGTCCTGACTTTC.

This clonotype showed up just a few times. V is TRBV19 and J is TRBJ2-7; D not resolved. Germline V gene lookup returns CDR1 LNHDA and CDR2 SQIVND (reference sequence). V was trimmed by 3 bases and J by 3 bases, leaving 12 bases between them. The CDR3 loop spans 14 amino acids. The CDR3 here is CASSMVVDRYEQYF. The CDR3 region has the DNA TGTGCCAGTAGTATGGTTGTTGACCGCTACGAGCAGTACTTC.

The table lists this clonotype with many counts. This chain links TRBV2 with TRBJ2-5; D uncertain. Germline CDR1 reads SNHLY; CDR2 reads FYNNEI. This CDR3 has 14 amino acids. V was trimmed by 6 bases and J by 4 bases, leaving 15 bases between them. CDR3 in amino acids: CASRRQETRETQYF. The CDR3 DNA follows: TGTGCCAGCAGGAGGCAGGAGACGAGAGAGACCCAGTACTTC.

This clonotype turned up a few times. The chain recombines TRBV29-1 with TRBJ1-5; 8 nucleotides agree with TRBD1. Germline values: CDR1 SQVTM, CDR2 ANQGSEA. Trimming cost V 8 bases and J 9 bases; bases outside gene matches: 15. The CDR3 runs to 14 residues. The CDR3 nucleotides read TGCAGCCTAAGGGGTACAGGGGGTTCGTGGCCCCAGCATTTT. Protein sequence: CSLRGTGGSWPQHF.

The V call is TRBV19, the J call TRBJ1-5; a weak D match, TRBD1 (5 bases). The CDR3 contains 15 residues. The germline V and J ends were trimmed by 4 bases and 4 bases, with 14 bases remaining between them. In germline, CDR1 is LNHDA, CDR2 SQIVND (reference sequence). In DNA, the CDR3 is TGTGCCAGTAGTACCTACCTCAGGGCGAATCAGCCCCAGCATTTT. This codes for CASSTYLRANQPQHF.

Only a few counts were recorded for this clonotype. The V call is TRBV19, the J call TRBJ2-2; D call uncertain. Germline V gene sequence: CDR1 LNHDA, CDR2 SQIVND (reference sequence). This CDR3 is built from 13 residues. V was shortened by 8 bases and J by 3 bases, with 10 bases between the two germline ends. CDR3 coding DNA: TGTGCCAGTGCTATCTGGGACACCGGGGAGCTGTTTTTT. Protein product: CASAIWDTGELFF.

At least ten counts were recorded for this clonotype. The rearrangement joins TRBV11-1 to TRBJ2-1; tentatively, D is TRBD2 (7 bases). The CDR3 has 17 residues. The V and J ends lost 1 base and 7 bases respectively, with 20 bases between them. Germline V lookup: CDR1 SGHAT, CDR2 FQDESV (reference sequence). CDR3 coding DNA: TGTGCCAGCAGCTTAGGGGGGCTGCGGGAGATTGGTAATGAGCAGTTCTTC. This encodes CASSLGGLREIGNEQFF.

This clonotype occurred a few times. The gene calls are TRBV6-9 and TRBJ1-2; D unresolved. The V gene lost 3 bases and the J gene lost 7 bases, with 12 bases spanning the gap. The CDR3 consists of 13 residues. Germline CDR1 and CDR2: MNHGY and SVAAGI. CDR3 protein: CASSYAGSGGYTF. The DNA of the CDR3 is TGTGCCAGCAGTTACGCCGGGAGTGGTGGCTACACCTTC.

This clonotype showed up many times. The chain joins TRBV6-1 to TRBJ2-2; D is ambiguous. CDR3 length equals 15 residues. V was shortened by 6 bases and J by 6 bases, with 17 bases between the two germline ends. Germline V gene data show CDR1 as MNHNS and CDR2 as SASEGT. The CDR3 DNA follows: TGTGCCAGCAGCCGTGGAACGAGCATAGCCGGGGAGCTGTTTTTT. Translation gives CASSRGTSIAGELFF.

The chain employs TRBV6-1 and TRBJ1-1; 7 positions match TRBD1. Unmatched junction bases numbered 12, after V lost 6 bases and J lost 5 bases. Germline V CDR1 and CDR2: MNHNS, SASEGT. CDR3 length equals 15 residues. The CDR3 DNA is TGTGCCAGCAGCCTTACAGGGGTCGGAGGTACTGAAGCTTTCTTT. It yields the protein CASSLTGVGGTEAFF.

V is TRBV7-2 and J is TRBJ1-5; D remains unclear. V was clipped by 3 bases and J by 2 bases, with 8 bases between them. CDR1 is SGHTA and CDR2 is FQGNSA in the germline V gene. CDR3 length: 14 amino acids. The CDR3 spells CASSLPSRNQPQHF. The CDR3 bases are TGTGCCAGCAGCTTGCCCTCGCGCAATCAGCCCCAGCATTTT.